This T cell receptor beta chain came from a study of beta chain features in type 1 diabetes. Study background: Across every sample, approximately 110,000,000 sorted cells were examined in total.

All of the isolated RNA was reverse transcribed, so expressed TCRB transcripts were sequenced. Generated by immunoSEQ multiplex PCR, the TCRdb table keeps only in-frame clones and is missing some. The data show hundreds of thousands of clones, around 9.7% seen once. Study conclusions and caveats: Resolution of whether HLA type affects TCRB rearrangement was not achieved here. People with Type 1 diabetes carried modestly yet significantly shorter TCRB CDR3s in all four CD4+ subsets. Among type 1 diabetes patients, VDJ junctions had fewer insertions and more deletions.

Germline V CDR1 and CDR2: SGHTA, FQGNSA. Trimming left V 3 bases short and J 1 base short, with 8 bases between. The CDR3 loop spans 14 amino acids. This clone was picked up a small number of times. The antigen is not known. A single base is all that separates this from a far larger clone, so a read error is likely. This CDR3 is also generated by other DNA sequences in the sample. The chain has TRBV7-2 and TRBJ2-3, with D perhaps TRBD1 (5 bases). The receptor's source is a young man with type 1 diabetes. The sequenced sample was central memory CD4+ T cells from blood. CDR3 nucleotides: TGTGCCAGCAGCTTGCAGGGCGGCACAGATACGCAGTATTTT. Encoded protein: CASSLQGGTDTQYF.